This T cell receptor beta chain came from a study of blood T cells in healthy people across ages. Germline loops: CDR1 MNHEY, CDR2 SMNVEV (reference sequence). The CDR3 has 13 amino acids. Study outcomes and limitations: Nothing was known about donor CMV status, and this possibly confounded expanded clonotype changes.

This clonotype was detected a few times. Its cognate antigen is unknown. Combining a sample-barcoded 5' primer with a J-beta primer mix, a second PCR ran for about 7 to 11 cycles. Sequencing yielded, for each sample, at least 3 million paired-end reads carrying CDR3. Using its own MiXCR run on the 5' RACE reads, TCRdb lists one record per CDR3 protein. The repertoire has about 780,000 distinct CDR3 sequences, roughly 24% of them found once; the top ten carry 2.5% to 3.5%. These same records also appear under a second study, on T cells of mothers and their children. That investigation notes: The people who donated were a few healthy Caucasian mothers and their six children. There were over 9.5 million TCR beta CDR3 reads from each mother and about 3 million from each child.

This sequence was found in a boy aged 5-17 years in good health. Sequencing was carried out using blood. The J gene is TRBJ2-5, the V gene TRBV27; D call uncertain. The J call may be mistaken, given a closer DNA end match to TRBJ2-7. This chain's CDR3 is CASRRVTEYEQYF. As DNA, the CDR3 is TGTGCCAGCAGACGTGTGACTGAGTACGAGCAGTACTTC.